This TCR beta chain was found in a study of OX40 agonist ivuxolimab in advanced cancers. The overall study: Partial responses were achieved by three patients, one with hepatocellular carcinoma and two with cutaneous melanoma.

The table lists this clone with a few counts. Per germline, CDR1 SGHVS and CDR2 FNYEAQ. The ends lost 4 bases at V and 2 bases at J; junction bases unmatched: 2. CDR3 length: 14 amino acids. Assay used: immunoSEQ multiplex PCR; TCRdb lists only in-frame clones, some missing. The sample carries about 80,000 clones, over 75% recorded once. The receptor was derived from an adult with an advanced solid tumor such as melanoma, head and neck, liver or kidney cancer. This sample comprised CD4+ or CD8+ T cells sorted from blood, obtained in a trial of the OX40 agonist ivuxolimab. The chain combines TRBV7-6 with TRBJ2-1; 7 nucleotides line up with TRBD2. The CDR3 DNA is TGTGCCAGCAGCTCTCTAGCGGCCTACAATGAGCAGTTCTTC. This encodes CASSSLAAYNEQFF.